The 6 T cell receptor beta chains below all came from one sample that was sequenced in a study of shared clonotypes between healthy human individuals. Profiled with immunoSEQ multiplex PCR; TCRdb holds only in-frame clones, not every one. The table lists roughly 2,500,000 clones, 93% of them singletons. Sequencing was done on a sample of naive CD4+ T cells from PBMCs. Subset denoted: CD45RA+ positively selected. The receptor source for this set is a young man in good health. Some clones in this sample may be carry-over from other donors' samples.

The CDR3 sequence: CASSYSLVTYEQYF. CDR3 DNA sequence: TGTGCCAGCAGTTACTCGTTAGTTACCTACGAGCAGTACTTC. V usage is TRBV6-5 and J usage is TRBJ2-7; D uncertain. The CDR3 runs 14 residues. V gave up 0 bases and J gave up 2 bases, with 8 bases separating them. CDR1 is MNHEY and CDR2 is SVGAGI in the germline V gene.

The chain combines TRBV10-3 with TRBJ1-4; maybe TRBD1 (6 bases). The CDR3 has 13 residues. V lost 2 bases to trimming and J lost 11 bases, with 12 bases between them. Germline lookup yields CDR1 ENHRY and CDR2 SYGVKD. This chain's CDR3 is CAISETQGTKLFF. The DNA for the CDR3 is TGTGCCATCAGTGAGACCCAGGGGACTAAACTGTTTTTT.

This chain links TRBV6-1 with TRBJ2-7, with TRBD2 as a possible D gene (6 bases). Trimming took 2 bases from V and 2 from J, leaving 10 bases between them. Germline values: CDR1 MNHNS, CDR2 SASEGT. This CDR3 comprises 14 residues. CDR3 residues: CASSEQEGTYEQYF. For the CDR3, the DNA is TGTGCCAGCAGTGAACAGGAGGGAACCTACGAGCAGTACTTC.

The V and J genes are TRBV10-1 and TRBJ2-1; no clear D gene. This CDR3 comprises 13 residues. The germline V gene has CDR1 WNHNN and CDR2 SYGVQD (reference sequence). V was pared by 6 bases and J by 2 bases, with 8 bases between. CDR3 loop: CASSLDPYNEQFF. In nucleotides, the CDR3 is TGCGCCAGCAGCCTGGACCCCTACAATGAGCAGTTCTTC.

Worth noting for this clone: Other nucleotide sequences in the sample specify the same CDR3. The V and J genes are TRBV5-1 and TRBJ1-2; no firm D call. The CDR3 has 14 residues. Germline CDR1 is SGHRS and CDR2 is YFSETQ. Trimming took off 1 base at V and 2 bases at J, with 9 bases between the two ends. The CDR3: CASSLSGGNYGYTF. In DNA form, the CDR3 reads TGCGCCAGCAGCTTGTCGGGAGGCAACTATGGCTACACCTTC.

The table lists this clone with a count of one. This chain links TRBV5-1 with TRBJ1-1, with 8 nucleotides matching TRBD1. Unmatched junction bases numbered 7, after V lost 8 bases and J lost 1 base. The germline V gene has CDR1 SGHRS and CDR2 YFSETQ. CDR3 length: 14 residues. CDR3 in amino acids: CASYTGTGNTEAFF. The CDR3 bases are TGCGCCAGTTACACCGGGACAGGGAACACTGAAGCTTTCTTT.